These T cell receptor beta chains were read from a single sample in a study of blood T cell repertoires in COVID-19. Only in-frame clones appear in the TCRdb table, and some are missing; sequencing was by immunoSEQ multiplex PCR. The data show tens of thousands of clones, around 75% seen once. Material for sequencing was peripheral blood. Receptors were obtained from a woman older than 75 with active or convalescent COVID-19. The CDR3 runs from the conserved cysteine through the conserved F or W. The size entry is marked missing in some rows and otherwise reads once, few, many or a size class.

abundance: .; v_gene: TRBV10-3; CDR3aa: CATREGRGDYGYTF
abundance: few; v_gene: TRBV7-2; CDR3aa: CAGVQGGTQYF
abundance: .; v_gene: TRBV19; CDR3aa: CASSKFAGGPSYGYTF
abundance: .; v_gene: TRBV10-3; CDR3aa: CATSIAGTTGELFF
abundance: .; v_gene: TRBV27; CDR3aa: CASSLHLAGGLNEQFF
abundance: .; v_gene: TRBV11-2; CDR3aa: CASSLDLYGGAFF
abundance: once; v_gene: TRBV11-1; CDR3aa: CASSRGSTGELFF
abundance: once; v_gene: TRBV9; CDR3aa: CASSVDGTEAFF
abundance: .; v_gene: TRBV7-2; CDR3aa: CASSLAPAGGQDTQYF
abundance: .; v_gene: TRBV10-3; CDR3aa: CAISETGGKYQPQHF
abundance: .; v_gene: TRBV6-2/TRBV6-3; CDR3aa: CASSSAGPSYNEQFF
abundance: .; v_gene: TRBV30; CDR3aa: CAWTNRGPDTQYF
abundance: .; v_gene: TRBV3-1/TRBV3-2; CDR3aa: CASSQAGGGYEQYF
abundance: few; v_gene: TRBV30; CDR3aa: CAWTGQLNQPQHF
abundance: few; v_gene: TRBV7-2; CDR3aa: CASSLGGLDGGELFF
abundance: .; v_gene: TRBV7-8; CDR3aa: CASSLARGINEQFF
abundance: .; v_gene: TRBV28; CDR3aa: CASRAQVSQHF
abundance: once; v_gene: TRBV15; CDR3aa: CATSRDHGRASSYNEQFF
abundance: .; v_gene: TRBV7-2; CDR3aa: CASSPSGGRETQYF
abundance: .; v_gene: TRBV28; CDR3aa: CASSGTGGREEQYF
abundance: .; v_gene: TRBV29-1; CDR3aa: CSVEVPGGFNTEAFF
abundance: once; v_gene: TRBV7-2; CDR3aa: CASSLGQGSPLHF
abundance: .; v_gene: TRBV7-2; CDR3aa: CASSPGQRHSPLHF
abundance: few; v_gene: TRBV7-2; CDR3aa: CASSLARTDTGSYLFF
abundance: .; v_gene: TRBV6-6; CDR3aa: CASRGTGKESEAFF
abundance: .; v_gene: TRBV6-6; CDR3aa: CASSYETNTGELFF